The 10 T cell receptor beta chains reported below all come from one sample, sequenced in a study of blood T cell repertoires in COVID-19 (dated by TCRdb to 2020 to 2021). The library was prepared using the immunoSEQ multiplex PCR assay. TCRdb's version of the immuneACCESS table is confined to in-frame rearrangements and falls short of the full clone set. An unresolved V gene accounts for under half of the shortfall where checked; the remainder is of unknown origin. The sample table contains 200,000 to 300,000 clones; only one count was recorded for 84% of them. The ten largest account for around 9.2% of the sample. The material sequenced was peripheral blood. These receptors came from a human donor in a cohort sampled during active COVID-19.

V and J are TRBV6-2 or TRBV6-3 and TRBJ2-1; 14 nucleotides align to TRBD2. V gave up 0 bases and J gave up 8 bases; unmatched junction bases: 9. The CDR3 is made up of 18 amino acids. Germline lookup yields CDR1 MNHEY and CDR2 SVGEGT. The CDR3 coding sequence is TGTGCCAGCAGTTACTCGCGGAGACTAGCGGGAGGGCTACATGAGCAGTTCTTC. It codes for CASSYSRRLAGGLHEQFF.

Ten or more counts support this clone. The chain couples TRBV11-2 to TRBJ1-1; TRBD1 matches 7 bases. V shed 3 bases, J shed 0 bases, and the junction held 7 bases outside the gene matches. Per the germline V gene, CDR1 is SGHAT and CDR2 is FQNNGV. CDR3 length equals 16 residues. The CDR3 reads CASSFQGGSMNTEAFF. CDR3 DNA sequence: TGTGCCAGCAGCTTTCAGGGGGGTTCCATGAACACTGAAGCTTTCTTT.

This chain uses TRBV18 with TRBJ2-6, with D unresolved. The CDR3 has 15 amino acids. CDR1 and CDR2 (germline): KGHSH, LQKENI. V dropped 0 bases and J dropped 2 bases, with 5 bases sitting between them. CDR3 sequence (DNA): TGTGCCAGCTCACCACCATATCCTGGGGCCAACGTCCTGACTTTC. Residues: CASSPPYPGANVLTF.

The J gene is TRBJ1-2, the V gene TRBV6-5; D perhaps matches TRBD1 (5 bases). Trimming removed 6 bases at V and 7 bases at J, with 15 bases between. The germline gives CDR1 MNHEY, CDR2 SVGAGI. The length of the CDR3 is 13 residues. The CDR3 is CASSLPGGSGYTF. The CDR3 nucleotides read TGTGCCAGCAGCTTACCGGGGGGGTCTGGCTACACCTTC.

The chain has TRBV4-2 and TRBJ2-1, with D uncertain. From germline, CDR1 is LGHNA and CDR2 YNFKEQ. V dropped 1 base and J dropped 6 bases, with 10 bases sitting between them. The CDR3 contains 14 residues. In DNA, the CDR3 is TGTGCCAGCAGCCAAGCGGCGGAGATCAATGAGCAGTTCTTC. Its translation: CASSQAAEINEQFF.

This chain connects TRBV11-3 to TRBJ2-1; maybe TRBD1 (5 bases). The germline CDR1 and CDR2 sequences are SGHNT and YENEEA. V lost 5 bases to trimming and J lost 0 bases, with 8 bases between them. This CDR3 region has 14 residues. The CDR3, as DNA: TGTGCCAGCAGCCGACAGAGCTCCTACAATGAGCAGTTCTTC. It codes for CASSRQSSYNEQFF.

The rearrangement uses TRBV10-2 and TRBJ2-5, with 14 bases lining up with TRBD2. Germline trimming cut 8 bases from V and 4 bases from J; bases unmatched to any gene: 0. The CDR3 sequence is 13 residues long. Germline V gene lookup returns CDR1 WSHSY and CDR2 SAAADI. The CDR3 here is CASGTSGRETQYF. The CDR3 DNA follows: TGCGCCAGCGGGACTAGCGGGAGAGAGACCCAGTACTTC.

Concerning this clone: In the same sample, other DNA sequences code for this CDR3. V is TRBV3-1 (or the pseudogene TRBV3-2) and J is TRBJ1-1; tentative D call: TRBD1 (6 bases). The CDR3 length is 12 residues. Trimming shortened V by 3 bases and J by 11 bases, and 13 bases separated the two germline ends. CDR1 and CDR2 from the germline V gene are LGHDT and YNNKEL (reference sequence). CDR3 sequence: CASSHSRGEAFF. CDR3 nucleotide sequence: TGTGCCAGCAGCCACTCCAGGGGTGAGGCTTTCTTT.

The chain carries TRBV10-1 and TRBJ2-7; TRBD1 matches at 8 bases. From germline, CDR1 is WNHNN and CDR2 SYGVQD (reference sequence). V trimming: 5 bases; J trimming: 6 bases; junction bases outside the gene matches: 9. CDR3 size: 14 residues. The CDR3 DNA reads TGCGCCAGCAGTCGAGGGGGACAGGATGCCGAGCAGTACTTC. Translated: CASSRGGQDAEQYF.

CDR3 nucleotide sequence: TGTGCCACTACCGCGGCGGTGGAGACCCAGTACTTC. It codes for CATTAAVETQYF. V and J are TRBV28 and TRBJ2-5; D is unresolved. The CDR3 is 12 residues long. The ends were cut back, 10 bases at V and 5 bases at J, with 14 bases in the middle. Germline V gene sequence: CDR1 MDHEN, CDR2 SYDVKM.